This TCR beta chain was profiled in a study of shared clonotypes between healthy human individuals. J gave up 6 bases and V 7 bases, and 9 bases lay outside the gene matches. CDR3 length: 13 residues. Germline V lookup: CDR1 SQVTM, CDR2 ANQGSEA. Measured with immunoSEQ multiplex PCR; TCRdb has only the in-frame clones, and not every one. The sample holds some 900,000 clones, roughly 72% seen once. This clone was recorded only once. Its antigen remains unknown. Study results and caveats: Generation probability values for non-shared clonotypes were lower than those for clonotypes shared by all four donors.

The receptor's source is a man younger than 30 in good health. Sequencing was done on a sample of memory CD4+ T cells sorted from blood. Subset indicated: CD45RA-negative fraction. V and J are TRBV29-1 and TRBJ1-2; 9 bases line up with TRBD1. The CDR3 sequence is CSARDRAGDGYTF. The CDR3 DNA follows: TGCAGCGCCCGGGACAGGGCAGGGGATGGCTACACCTTC. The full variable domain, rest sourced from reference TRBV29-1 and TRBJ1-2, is SAVISQKPSRDICQRGTSLTIQCQVDSQVTMMFWYRQQPGQSLTLIATANQGSEATYESGFVIDKFPISRPNLTFSTLTVSNMSPEDSSIYLCSARDRAGDGYTFGSGTRLTVV.